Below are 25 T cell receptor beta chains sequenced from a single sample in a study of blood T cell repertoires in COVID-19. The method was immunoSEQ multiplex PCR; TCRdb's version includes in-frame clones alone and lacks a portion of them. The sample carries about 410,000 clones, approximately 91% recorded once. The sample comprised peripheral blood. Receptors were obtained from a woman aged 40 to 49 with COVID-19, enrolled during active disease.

In DNA form, the CDR3 reads TGCGCCAGCAGCACGTATACGGGGGGCTCCTACAATGAGCAGTTCTTC. Amino acid sequence: CASSTYTGGSYNEQFF. The chain couples TRBV5-1 to TRBJ2-1, with 7 bases fitting TRBD2. V gave up 4 bases and J gave up 0 bases; unmatched junction bases: 7. This CDR3 spans 16 amino acids. Germline-derived CDR1 and CDR2 are SGHRS and YFSETQ.

The DNA for the CDR3 is TGTGCCAGCAGTCCCCGACGGAGCTCTGGAAACACCATATATTTT. This translates into CASSPRRSSGNTIYF. V usage is TRBV2 and J usage is TRBJ1-3, with D unclear. V gave up 5 bases and J gave up 0 bases, with 11 bases separating them. Germline lookup yields CDR1 SNHLY and CDR2 FYNNEI. The CDR3 totals 15 residues.

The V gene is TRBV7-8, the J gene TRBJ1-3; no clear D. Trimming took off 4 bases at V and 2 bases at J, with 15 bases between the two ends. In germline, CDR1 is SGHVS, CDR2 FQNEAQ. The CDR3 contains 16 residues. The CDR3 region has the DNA TGTGCCAGCAGCTACGGACTTTTAGAGACTGGAAACACCATATATTTT. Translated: CASSYGLLETGNTIYF.

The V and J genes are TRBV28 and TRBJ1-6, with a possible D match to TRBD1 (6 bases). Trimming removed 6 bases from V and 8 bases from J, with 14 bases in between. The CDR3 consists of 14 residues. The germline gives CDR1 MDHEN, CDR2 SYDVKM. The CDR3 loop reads CASRYRVGDSPLHF. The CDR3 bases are TGTGCCAGCAGGTACAGGGTGGGGGATTCACCCCTCCACTTT. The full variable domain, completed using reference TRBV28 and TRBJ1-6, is DVKVTQSSRYLVKRTGEKVFLECVQDMDHENMFWYRQDPGLGLRLIYFSYDVKMKEKGDIPEGYSVSREKKERFSLILESASTNQTSMYLCASRYRVGDSPLHFGNGTRLTVT.

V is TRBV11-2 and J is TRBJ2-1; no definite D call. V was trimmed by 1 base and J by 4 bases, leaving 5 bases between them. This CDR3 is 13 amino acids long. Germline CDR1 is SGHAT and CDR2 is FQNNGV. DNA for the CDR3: TGTGCCAGCAGCTTAGGTCCTTACAATGAGCAGTTCTTC. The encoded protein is CASSLGPYNEQFF.

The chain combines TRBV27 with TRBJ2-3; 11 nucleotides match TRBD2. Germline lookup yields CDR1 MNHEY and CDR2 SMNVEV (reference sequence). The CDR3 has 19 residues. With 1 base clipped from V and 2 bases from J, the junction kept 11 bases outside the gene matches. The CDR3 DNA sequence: TGTGCCAGCAGTTTATTCCCTAGCGGGAGGTCCCTTTTCACAGATACGCAGTATTTT. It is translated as CASSLFPSGRSLFTDTQYF.

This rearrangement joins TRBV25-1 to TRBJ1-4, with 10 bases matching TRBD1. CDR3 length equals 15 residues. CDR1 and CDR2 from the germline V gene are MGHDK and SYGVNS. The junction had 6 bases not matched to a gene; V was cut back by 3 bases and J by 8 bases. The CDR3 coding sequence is TGTGCCAGCAGTGAGGCCGGACAGGGGGAAGAAAAACTGTTTTTT. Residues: CASSEAGQGEEKLFF.

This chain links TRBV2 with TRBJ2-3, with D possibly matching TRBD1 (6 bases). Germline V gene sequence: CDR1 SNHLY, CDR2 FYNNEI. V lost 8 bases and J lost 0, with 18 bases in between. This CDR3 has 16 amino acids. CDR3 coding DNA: TGTGCCAGCTTACCCAGGACAGCCACTAGCACAGATACGCAGTATTTT. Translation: CASLPRTATSTDTQYF. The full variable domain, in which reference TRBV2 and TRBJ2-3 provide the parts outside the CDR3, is EPEVTQTPSHQVTQMGQEVILRCVPISNHLYFYWYRQILGQKVEFLVSFYNNEISEKSEIFDDQFSVERPDGSNFTLKIRSTKLEDSAMYFCASLPRTATSTDTQYFGPGTRLTVL.

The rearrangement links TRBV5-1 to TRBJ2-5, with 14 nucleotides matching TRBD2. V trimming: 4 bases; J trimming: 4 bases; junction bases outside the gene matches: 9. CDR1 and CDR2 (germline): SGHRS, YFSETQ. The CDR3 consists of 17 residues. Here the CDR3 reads CASSLSPTSGGVETQYF. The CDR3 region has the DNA TGCGCCAGCAGCCTATCCCCGACTAGCGGGGGGGTAGAGACCCAGTACTTC. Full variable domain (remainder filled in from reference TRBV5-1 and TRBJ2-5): KAGVTQTPRYLIKTRGQQVTLSCSPISGHRSVSWYQQTPGQGLQFLFEYFSETQRNKGNFPGRFSGRQFSNSRSEMNVSTLELGDSALYLCASSLSPTSGGVETQYFGPGTRLLVL.

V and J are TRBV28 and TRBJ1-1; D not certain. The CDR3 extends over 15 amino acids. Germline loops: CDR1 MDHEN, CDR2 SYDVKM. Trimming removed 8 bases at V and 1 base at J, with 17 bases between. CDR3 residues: CASPSRVAGNTEAFF. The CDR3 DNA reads TGTGCCAGCCCCTCGCGGGTGGCGGGGAACACTGAAGCTTTCTTT.

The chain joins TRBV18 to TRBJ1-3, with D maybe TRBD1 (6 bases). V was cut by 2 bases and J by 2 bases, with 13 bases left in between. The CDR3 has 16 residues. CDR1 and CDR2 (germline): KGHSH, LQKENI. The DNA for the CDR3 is TGTGCCAGCTCACCATTTCCACAGGGACCTGGAAACACCATATATTTT. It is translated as CASSPFPQGPGNTIYF.

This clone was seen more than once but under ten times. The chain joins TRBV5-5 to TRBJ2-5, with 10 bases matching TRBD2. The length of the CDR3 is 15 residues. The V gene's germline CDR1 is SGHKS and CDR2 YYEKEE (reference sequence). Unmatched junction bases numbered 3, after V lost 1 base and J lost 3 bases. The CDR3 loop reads CASSLPLAGEETQYF. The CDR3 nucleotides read TGTGCCAGCAGCTTGCCCCTAGCGGGGGAAGAGACCCAGTACTTC.

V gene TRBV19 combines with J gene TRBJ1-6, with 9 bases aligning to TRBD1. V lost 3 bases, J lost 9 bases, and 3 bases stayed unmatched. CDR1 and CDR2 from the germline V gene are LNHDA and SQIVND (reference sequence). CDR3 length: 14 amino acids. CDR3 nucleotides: TGTGCCAGTAGTATGGGACAGGGAGGTTCACCCCTCCACTTT. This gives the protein CASSMGQGGSPLHF.

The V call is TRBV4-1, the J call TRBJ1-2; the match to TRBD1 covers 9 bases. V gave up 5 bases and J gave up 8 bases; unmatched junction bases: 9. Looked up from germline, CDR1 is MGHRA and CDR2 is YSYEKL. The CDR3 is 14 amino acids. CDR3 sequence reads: CASSWVTGGEGYTF. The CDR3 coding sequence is TGCGCCAGCAGCTGGGTGACAGGGGGTGAAGGCTACACCTTC.

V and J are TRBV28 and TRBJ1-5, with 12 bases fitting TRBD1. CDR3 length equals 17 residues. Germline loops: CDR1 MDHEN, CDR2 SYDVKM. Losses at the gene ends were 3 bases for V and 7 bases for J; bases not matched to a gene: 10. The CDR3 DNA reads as TGTGCCAGCAGTTTTGGGGGACAGGGGGCTTTTCACCAGCCCCAGCATTTT. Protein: CASSFGGQGAFHQPQHF.

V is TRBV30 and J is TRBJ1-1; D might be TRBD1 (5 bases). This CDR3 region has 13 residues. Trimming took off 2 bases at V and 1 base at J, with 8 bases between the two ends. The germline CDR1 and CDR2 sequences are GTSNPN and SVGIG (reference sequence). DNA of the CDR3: TGTGCCTGGAGTTCGGGGGGGAACACTGAAGCTTTCTTT. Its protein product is CAWSSGGNTEAFF.

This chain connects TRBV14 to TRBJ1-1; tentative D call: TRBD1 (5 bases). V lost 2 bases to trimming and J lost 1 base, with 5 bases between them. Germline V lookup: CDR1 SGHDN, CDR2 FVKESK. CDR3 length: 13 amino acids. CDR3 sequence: CASSQQGNTEAFF. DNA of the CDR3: TGTGCCAGCAGCCAACAGGGGAACACTGAAGCTTTCTTT.

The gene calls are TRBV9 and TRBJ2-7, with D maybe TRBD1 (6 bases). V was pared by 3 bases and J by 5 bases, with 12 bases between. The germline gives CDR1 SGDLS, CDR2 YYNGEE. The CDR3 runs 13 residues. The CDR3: CASSAGNRDEQYF. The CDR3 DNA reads TGTGCCAGCAGCGCCGGGAACAGGGACGAGCAGTACTTC.

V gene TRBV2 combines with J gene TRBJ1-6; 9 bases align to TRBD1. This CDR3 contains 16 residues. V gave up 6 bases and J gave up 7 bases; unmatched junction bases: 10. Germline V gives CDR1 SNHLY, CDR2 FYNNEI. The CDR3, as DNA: TGTGCCAGCAGGGCGGACAGGGGACGGCCAAATTCACCCCTCCACTTT. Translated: CASRADRGRPNSPLHF.

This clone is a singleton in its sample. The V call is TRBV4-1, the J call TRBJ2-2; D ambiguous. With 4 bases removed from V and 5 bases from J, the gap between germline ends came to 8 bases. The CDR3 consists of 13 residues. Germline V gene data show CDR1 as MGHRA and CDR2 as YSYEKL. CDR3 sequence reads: CASSPRSTGELFF. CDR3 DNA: TGCGCCAGCAGCCCCCGTAGTACCGGGGAGCTGTTTTTT.

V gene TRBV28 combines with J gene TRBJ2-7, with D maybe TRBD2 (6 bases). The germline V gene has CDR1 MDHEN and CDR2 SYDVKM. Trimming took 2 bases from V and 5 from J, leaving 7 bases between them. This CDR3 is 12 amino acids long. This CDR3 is CASSLAGNEQYF. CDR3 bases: TGTGCCAGCAGTTTAGCGGGGAACGAGCAGTACTTC.

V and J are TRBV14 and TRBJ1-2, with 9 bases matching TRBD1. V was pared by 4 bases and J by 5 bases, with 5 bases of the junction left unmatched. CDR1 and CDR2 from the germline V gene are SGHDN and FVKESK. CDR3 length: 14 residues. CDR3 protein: CASSPWDRVYGYTF. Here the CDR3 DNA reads TGTGCCAGCAGCCCCTGGGACAGGGTGTATGGCTACACCTTC. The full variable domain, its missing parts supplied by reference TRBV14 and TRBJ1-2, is EAGVTQFPSHSVIEKGQTVTLRCDPISGHDNLYWYRRVMGKEIKFLLHFVKESKQDESGMPNNRFLAERTGGTYSTLKVQPAELEDSGVYFCASSPWDRVYGYTFGSGTRLTVV.

The CDR3 coding sequence is TGTGCCAGCAGCGTGGGACTAGCGACGTACGAGCAGTACTTC. Amino acids: CASSVGLATYEQYF. V gene TRBV9 combines with J gene TRBJ2-7; TRBD2 aligns across 10 bases. Per the germline V gene, CDR1 is SGDLS and CDR2 is YYNGEE. This CDR3 spans 14 amino acids. The ends lost 2 bases at V and 4 bases at J; junction bases unmatched: 3.

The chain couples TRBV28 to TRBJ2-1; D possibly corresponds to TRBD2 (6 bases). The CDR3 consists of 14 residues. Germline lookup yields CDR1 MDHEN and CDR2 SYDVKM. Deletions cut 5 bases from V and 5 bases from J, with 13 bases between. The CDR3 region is CASSVLRDDNEQFF. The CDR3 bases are TGTGCCAGCAGTGTCTTGCGGGACGACAATGAGCAGTTCTTC.

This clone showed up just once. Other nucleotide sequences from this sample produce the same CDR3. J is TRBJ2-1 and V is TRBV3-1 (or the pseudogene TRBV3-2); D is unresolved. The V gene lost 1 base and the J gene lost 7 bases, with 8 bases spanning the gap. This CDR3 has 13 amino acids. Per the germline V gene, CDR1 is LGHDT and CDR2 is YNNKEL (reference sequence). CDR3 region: CASSQVPGNEQFF. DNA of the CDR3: TGTGCCAGCAGCCAAGTGCCGGGTAATGAGCAGTTCTTC.